This TCR beta chain was captured in a study of shared clonotypes between healthy human individuals. This CDR3 has 11 residues. Trimming removed 5 bases at V and 4 bases at J, with 5 bases between. Germline V CDR1 and CDR2: SGHAT, FQDESV (reference sequence). Produced via immunoSEQ multiplex PCR; TCRdb's table is partial and in-frame only. The sample gives about 730,000 clones, roughly 72% of which show up once; over 1.5% is in the top ten. From CD4+ cells came CD45RA+ naive and CD45RA-negative memory subsets. Sequences were obtained from memory CD4+ T cells sorted from blood. Subset specified: CD45RA-negative fraction. The clonotype was recovered from a woman in her twenties or thirties in good health. The rearrangement links TRBV11-1 to TRBJ2-5; D ambiguous. The CDR3 DNA follows: TGTGCCAGCAGCCAGCGAGAGACCCAGTACTTC. Amino acids: CASSQRETQYF.